This T cell receptor (beta chain) was documented in a study of beta chain features in type 1 diabetes. The study, taken as a whole, reports: The study found moderately but significantly shorter TCRB CDR3s in all four CD4+ subsets of Type 1 diabetes patients. There was no resolution here of whether HLA type influences TCRB rearrangement.

Expressed TCRB transcripts were sequenced because the entire RNA isolate underwent reverse transcription. Repertoires were generated with immunoSEQ multiplex PCR, while TCRdb's copy carries only in-frame clones and drops some. The sample carries 25,000 or so clones, approximately 74% recorded once. This clone was counted once. Its antigen is undetermined. Sequenced: Tregs from blood. The receptor was isolated from a middle-aged woman in good health.

The chain's CDR3 is CASTSQHSGANVLTF. For the CDR3, the DNA is TGCGCCAGCACCTCACAACACTCTGGGGCCAACGTCCTGACTTTC. This chain uses TRBV5-1 with TRBJ2-6; D not certain. The CDR3 has 15 residues. V was pared by 6 bases and J by 0 bases, with 10 bases between. Germline loops: CDR1 SGHRS, CDR2 YFSETQ.